This T cell receptor (beta chain) was sequenced for a study of response to subunit inactivated influenza vaccine. Regarding the study as a whole: Only a handful of new T cells, the authors suggested, are recruited with each seasonal influenza vaccination.

Notes on this clonotype: Its antigen is not identified.

V lost 3 bases and J 3 bases, leaving 6 bases between the germline ends. This CDR3 region has 11 residues. CDR1 DFQATT and CDR2 SNEGSKA come from the germline V gene (reference sequence). TCRdb called the RT-PCR reads again in MiXCR, with one record for every CDR3 protein. The table records more than 250,000 distinct CDR3 sequences, about a fifth of them present only once. The sequence derives from a man between 50 and 70 years old who received an inactivated influenza vaccine. This chain connects TRBV20-1 to TRBJ2-7; no firm D call. Sequences were derived from PBMCs from blood, sampled approximately 22 months after vaccination. The CDR3 protein is CSASSDYEQYF. CDR3 sequence (DNA): TGCAGTGCTAGCTCAGACTACGAGCAGTACTTC.